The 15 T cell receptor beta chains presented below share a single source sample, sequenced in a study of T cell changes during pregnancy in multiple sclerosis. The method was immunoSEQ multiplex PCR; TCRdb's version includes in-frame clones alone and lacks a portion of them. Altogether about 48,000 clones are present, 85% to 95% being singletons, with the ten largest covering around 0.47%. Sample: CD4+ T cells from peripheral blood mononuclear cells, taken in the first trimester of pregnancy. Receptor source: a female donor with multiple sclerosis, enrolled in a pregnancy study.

CDR3 nucleotides: TGTGCCAGCAGTGGGACAGGGGGGACGTCCTACGAGCAGTACTTC. Its protein product is CASSGTGGTSYEQYF. The chain couples TRBV2 to TRBJ2-7; TRBD1 matches at 10 bases. The CDR3 runs to 15 residues. The trim removed 4 bases at V and 1 base at J, leaving 4 bases unmatched. Germline loops: CDR1 SNHLY, CDR2 FYNNEI.

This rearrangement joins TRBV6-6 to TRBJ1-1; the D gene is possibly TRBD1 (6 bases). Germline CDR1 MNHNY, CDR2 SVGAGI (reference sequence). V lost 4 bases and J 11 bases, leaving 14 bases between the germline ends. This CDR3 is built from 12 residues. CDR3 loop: CASSSDRIAAFF. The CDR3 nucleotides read TGTGCCAGCAGTTCTGACAGGATCGCGGCTTTCTTT.

CDR3 in amino acids: CASSTSGGAYNEQFF. The DNA of the CDR3 is TGCGCCAGCTCGACCAGCGGGGGGGCGTACAATGAGCAGTTCTTC. The rearrangement joins TRBV5-1 to TRBJ2-1; TRBD2 matches 10 bases. Unmatched junction bases numbered 8, after V lost 7 bases and J lost 4 bases. The CDR3 extends over 15 amino acids. The germline CDR1 and CDR2 sequences are SGHRS and YFSETQ.

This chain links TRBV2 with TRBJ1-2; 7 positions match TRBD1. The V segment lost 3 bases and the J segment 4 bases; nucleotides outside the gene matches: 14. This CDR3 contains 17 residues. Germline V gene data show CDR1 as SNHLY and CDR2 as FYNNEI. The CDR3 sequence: CASSDRQGWSRSYGYTF. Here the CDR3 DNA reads TGTGCCAGCAGTGACCGACAGGGATGGAGTAGATCCTATGGCTACACCTTC.

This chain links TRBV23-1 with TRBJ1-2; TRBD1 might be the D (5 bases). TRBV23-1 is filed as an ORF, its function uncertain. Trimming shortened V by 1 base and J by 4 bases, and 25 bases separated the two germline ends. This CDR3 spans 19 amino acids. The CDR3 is CASSQCIFGGWVMCYGYTF. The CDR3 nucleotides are TGCGCCAGCAGTCAATGCATTTTCGGGGGTTGGGTTATGTGCTATGGCTACACCTTC.

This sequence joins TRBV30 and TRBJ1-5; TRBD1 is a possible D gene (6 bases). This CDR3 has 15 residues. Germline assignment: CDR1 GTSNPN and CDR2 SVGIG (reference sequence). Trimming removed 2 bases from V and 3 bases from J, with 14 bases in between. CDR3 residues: CAWSRGWTVNQPQHF. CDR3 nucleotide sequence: TGTGCCTGGAGTAGGGGTTGGACAGTCAATCAGCCCCAGCATTTT.

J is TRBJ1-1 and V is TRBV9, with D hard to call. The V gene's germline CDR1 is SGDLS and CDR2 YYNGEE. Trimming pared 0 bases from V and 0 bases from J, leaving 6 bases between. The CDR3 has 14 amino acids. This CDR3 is CASSVGPVNTEAFF. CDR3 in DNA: TGTGCCAGCAGCGTAGGCCCGGTGAACACTGAAGCTTTCTTT. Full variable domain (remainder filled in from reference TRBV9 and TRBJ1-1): DSGVTQTPKHLITATGQRVTLRCSPRSGDLSVYWYQQSLDQGLQFLIQYYNGEERAKGNILERFSAQQFPDLHSELNLSSLELGDSALYFCASSVGPVNTEAFFGQGTRLTVV.

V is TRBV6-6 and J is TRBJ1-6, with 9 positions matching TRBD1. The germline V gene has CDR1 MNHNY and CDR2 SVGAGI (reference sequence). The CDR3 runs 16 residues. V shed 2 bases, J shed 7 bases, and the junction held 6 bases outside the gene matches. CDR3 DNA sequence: TGTGCCAGCAGTTACAGAACCGGGACAGGGAATTCACCCCTCCACTTT. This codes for CASSYRTGTGNSPLHF.

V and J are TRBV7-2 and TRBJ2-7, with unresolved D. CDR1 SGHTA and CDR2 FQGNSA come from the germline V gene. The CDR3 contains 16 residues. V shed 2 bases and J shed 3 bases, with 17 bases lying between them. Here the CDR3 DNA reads TGTGCCAGCAGCTTATCCTCGCGGCCAGTTCTCTACGAGCAGTACTTC. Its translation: CASSLSSRPVLYEQYF.

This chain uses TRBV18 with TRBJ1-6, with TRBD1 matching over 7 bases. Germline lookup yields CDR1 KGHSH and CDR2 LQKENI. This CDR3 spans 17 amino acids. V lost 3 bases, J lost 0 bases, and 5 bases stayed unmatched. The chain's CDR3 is CASSPSDRSSYNSPLHF. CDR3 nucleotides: TGTGCCAGCTCACCCTCGGACAGGAGCTCCTATAATTCACCCCTCCACTTT.

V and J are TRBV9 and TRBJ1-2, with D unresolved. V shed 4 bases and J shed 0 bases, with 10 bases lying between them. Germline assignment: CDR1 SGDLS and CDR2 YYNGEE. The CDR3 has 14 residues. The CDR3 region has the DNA TGTGCCAGCAGCACTAGTTTGGCTAACTATGGCTACACCTTC. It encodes CASSTSLANYGYTF.

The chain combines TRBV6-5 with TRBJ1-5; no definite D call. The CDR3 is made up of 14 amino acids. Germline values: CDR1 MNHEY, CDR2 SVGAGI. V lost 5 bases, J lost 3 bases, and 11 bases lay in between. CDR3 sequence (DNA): TGTGCCAGCAGTGCGGGCCGATTCAATCAGCCCCAGCATTTT. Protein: CASSAGRFNQPQHF.

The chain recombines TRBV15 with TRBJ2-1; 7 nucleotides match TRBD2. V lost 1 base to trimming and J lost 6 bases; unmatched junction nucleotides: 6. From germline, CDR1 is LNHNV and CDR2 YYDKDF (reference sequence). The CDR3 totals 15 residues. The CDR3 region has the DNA TGTGCCACCAGCAGAGGGGAGGGGTCCCTCAATGAGCAGTTCTTC. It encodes CATSRGEGSLNEQFF.

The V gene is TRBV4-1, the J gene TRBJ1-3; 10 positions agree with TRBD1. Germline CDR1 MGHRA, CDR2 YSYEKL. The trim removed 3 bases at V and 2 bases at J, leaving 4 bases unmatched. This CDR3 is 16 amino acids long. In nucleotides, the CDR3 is TGCGCCAGCAGCCAGTCCGGGACAGGGGCTGGAAACACCATATATTTT. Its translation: CASSQSGTGAGNTIYF.

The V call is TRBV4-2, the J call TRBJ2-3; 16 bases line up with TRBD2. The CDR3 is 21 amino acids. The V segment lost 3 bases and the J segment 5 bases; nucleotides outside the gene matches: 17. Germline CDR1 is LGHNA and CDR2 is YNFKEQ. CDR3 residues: CASSQVPGLAGGPFKRDTQYF. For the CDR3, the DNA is TGTGCCAGCAGCCAGGTTCCGGGACTAGCGGGGGGGCCTTTCAAACGAGATACGCAGTATTTT.